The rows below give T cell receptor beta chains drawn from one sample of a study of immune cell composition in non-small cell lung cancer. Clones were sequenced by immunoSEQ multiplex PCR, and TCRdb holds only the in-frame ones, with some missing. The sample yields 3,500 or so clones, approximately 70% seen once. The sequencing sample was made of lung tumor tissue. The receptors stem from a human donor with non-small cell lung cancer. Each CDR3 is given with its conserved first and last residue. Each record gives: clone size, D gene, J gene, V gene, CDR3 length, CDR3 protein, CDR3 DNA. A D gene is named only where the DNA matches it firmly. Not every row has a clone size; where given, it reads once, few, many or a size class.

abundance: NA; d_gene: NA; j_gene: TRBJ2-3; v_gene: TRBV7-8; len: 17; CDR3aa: CASSYAAGQLSTDTQYF; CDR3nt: TGTGCCAGCAGCTACGCCGCGGGACAGCTTAGCACAGATACGCAGTATTTT
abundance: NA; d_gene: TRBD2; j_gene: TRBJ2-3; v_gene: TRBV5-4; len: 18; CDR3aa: CASSLAPGASGLTDTQYF; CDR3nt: TGTGCCAGCAGCTTGGCCCCTGGGGCTAGCGGTCTCACAGATACGCAGTATTTT
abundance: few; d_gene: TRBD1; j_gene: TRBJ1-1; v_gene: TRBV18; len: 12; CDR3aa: CASSLDRGEAFF; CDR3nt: TGTGCCAGCTCACTAGACAGGGGTGAAGCTTTCTTT
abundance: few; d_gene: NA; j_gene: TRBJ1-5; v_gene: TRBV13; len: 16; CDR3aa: CASSSRGHTVNQPQHF; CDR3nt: TGTGCCAGCAGCTCACGGGGACATACGGTCAATCAGCCCCAGCATTTT
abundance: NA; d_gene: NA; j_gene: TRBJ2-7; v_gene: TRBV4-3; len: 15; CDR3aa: CASSQHGTYLSEQYF; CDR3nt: TGCGCCAGCAGCCAACACGGGACTTATTTGTCTGAGCAGTACTTC
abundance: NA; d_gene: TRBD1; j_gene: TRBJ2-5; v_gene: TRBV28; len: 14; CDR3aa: CASREQGFQETQYF; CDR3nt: TGTGCCAGCAGGGAACAGGGGTTCCAAGAGACCCAGTACTTC
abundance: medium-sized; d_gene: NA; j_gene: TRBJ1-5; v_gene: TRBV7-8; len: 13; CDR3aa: CASSFGQGQPQHF; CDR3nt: TGTGCCAGCAGCTTTGGGCAAGGTCAGCCCCAGCATTTT
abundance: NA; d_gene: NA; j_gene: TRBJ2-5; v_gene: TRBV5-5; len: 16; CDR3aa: CASSFKLLTGLETQYF; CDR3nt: TGTGCCAGCAGCTTTAAACTTTTAACAGGGCTTGAGACCCAGTACTTC
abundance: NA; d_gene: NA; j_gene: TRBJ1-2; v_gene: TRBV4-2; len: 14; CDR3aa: CASSQDSTDYGYTF; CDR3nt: TGTGCCAGCAGCCAAGATTCGACAGACTATGGCTACACCTTC
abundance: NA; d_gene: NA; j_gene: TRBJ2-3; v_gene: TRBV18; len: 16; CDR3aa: CASSPTGTASTDTQYF; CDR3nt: TGTGCCAGCTCACCGACTGGGACTGCCAGCACAGATACGCAGTATTTT
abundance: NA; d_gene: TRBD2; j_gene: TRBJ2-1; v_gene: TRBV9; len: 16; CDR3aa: CASSPRTSGRAGEQFF; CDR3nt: TGTGCCAGCAGCCCCAGGACTAGCGGGAGGGCCGGTGAGCAGTTCTTC
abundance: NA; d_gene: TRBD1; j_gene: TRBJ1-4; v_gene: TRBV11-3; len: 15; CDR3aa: CASSWTGARGEKLFF; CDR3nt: TGTGCCAGCAGCTGGACAGGGGCCCGAGGTGAAAAACTGTTTTTT
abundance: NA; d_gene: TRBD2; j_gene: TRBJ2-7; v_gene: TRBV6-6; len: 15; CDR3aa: CASSPASGRAEEQYF; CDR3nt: TGTGCCAGCAGCCCCGCTAGCGGGAGGGCCGAAGAGCAGTACTTC
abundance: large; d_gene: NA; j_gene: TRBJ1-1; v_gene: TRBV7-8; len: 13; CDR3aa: CASSFQENTEAFF; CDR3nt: TGTGCCAGCAGCTTCCAGGAGAACACTGAAGCTTTCTTT
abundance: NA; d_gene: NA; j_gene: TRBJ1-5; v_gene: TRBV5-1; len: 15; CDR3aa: CASSFRTASNQPQHF; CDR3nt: TGCGCCAGCAGCTTCCGGACAGCTAGCAATCAGCCCCAGCATTTT
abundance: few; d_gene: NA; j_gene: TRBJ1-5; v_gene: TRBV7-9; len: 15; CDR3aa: CASSATRSGDQPQHF; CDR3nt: TGTGCCAGCAGCGCAACACGGTCGGGGGATCAGCCCCAGCATTTT
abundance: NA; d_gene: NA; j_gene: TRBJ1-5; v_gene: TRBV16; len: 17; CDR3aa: CASSQSLVGAGYQPQHF; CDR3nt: TGTGCCAGCAGCCAATCTCTCGTAGGGGCTGGGTATCAGCCCCAGCATTTT
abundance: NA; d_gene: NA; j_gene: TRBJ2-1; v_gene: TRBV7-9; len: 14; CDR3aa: CASSPGAGGDEQFF; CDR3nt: TGTGCCAGCAGCCCTGGAGCGGGTGGTGATGAGCAGTTCTTC
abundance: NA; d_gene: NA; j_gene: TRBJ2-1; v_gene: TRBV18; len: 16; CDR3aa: CASSLRDKPRTNEQFF; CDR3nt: TGTGCCAGCTCACTTCGGGACAAACCGAGAACCAATGAGCAGTTCTTC
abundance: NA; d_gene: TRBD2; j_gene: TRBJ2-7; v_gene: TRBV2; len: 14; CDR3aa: CASAAGLGSYEQYF; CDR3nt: TGTGCCAGCGCCGCAGGACTAGGCTCCTACGAGCAGTACTTC
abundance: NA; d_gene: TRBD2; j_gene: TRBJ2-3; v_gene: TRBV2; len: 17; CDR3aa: CASIGSGEGVFTDTQYF; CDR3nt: TGTGCCAGCATAGGTTCGGGGGAGGGAGTTTTCACAGATACGCAGTATTTT
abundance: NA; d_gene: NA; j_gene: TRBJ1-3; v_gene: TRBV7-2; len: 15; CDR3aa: CASSLGATPGNTIYF; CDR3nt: TGTGCCAGCAGCCTAGGGGCCACCCCAGGAAACACCATATATTTT
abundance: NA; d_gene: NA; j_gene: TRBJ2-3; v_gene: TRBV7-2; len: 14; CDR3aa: CASSLDGVTDTQYF; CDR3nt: TGTGCCAGCAGCTTAGACGGGGTCACAGATACGCAGTATTTT
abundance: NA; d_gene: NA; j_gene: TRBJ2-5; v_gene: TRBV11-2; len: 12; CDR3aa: CASSIQKETQYF; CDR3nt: TGTGCCAGCAGCATCCAGAAAGAGACCCAGTACTTC
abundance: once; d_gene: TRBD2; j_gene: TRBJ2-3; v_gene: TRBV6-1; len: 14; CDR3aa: CASSLAGGTDTQYF; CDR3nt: TGTGCCAGCAGTTTAGCGGGAGGCACAGATACGCAGTATTTT
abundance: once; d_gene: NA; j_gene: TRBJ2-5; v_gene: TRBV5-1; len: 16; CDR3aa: CASSLNWVTGHETQYF; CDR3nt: TGCGCCAGCAGCTTAAATTGGGTAACAGGGCACGAGACCCAGTACTTC
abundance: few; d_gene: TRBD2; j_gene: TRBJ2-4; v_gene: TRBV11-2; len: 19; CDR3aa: CASSRKSSGLNLAKNIQYF; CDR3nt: TGTGCCAGCAGCCGTAAAAGTAGCGGGCTTAACCTAGCCAAAAACATTCAGTACTTC
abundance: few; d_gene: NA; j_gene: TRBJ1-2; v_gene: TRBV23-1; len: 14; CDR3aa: CASSQSYRNYGYTF; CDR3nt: TGCGCCAGCAGTCAATCGTACAGGAACTATGGCTACACCTTC
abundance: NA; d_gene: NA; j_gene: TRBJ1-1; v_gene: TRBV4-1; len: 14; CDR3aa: CASSQGQPNTEAFF; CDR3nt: TGCGCCAGCAGCCAAGGACAGCCGAACACTGAAGCTTTCTTT
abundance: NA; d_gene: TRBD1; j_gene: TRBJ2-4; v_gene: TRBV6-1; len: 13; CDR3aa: CASGEDRVFIQYF; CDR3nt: TGTGCCAGCGGGGAAGACAGGGTCTTCATTCAGTACTTC
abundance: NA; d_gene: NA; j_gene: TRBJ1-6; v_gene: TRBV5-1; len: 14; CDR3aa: CASRAASMVSPLHF; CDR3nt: TGCGCCAGCCGCGCTGCCTCGATGGTATCACCCCTCCACTTT
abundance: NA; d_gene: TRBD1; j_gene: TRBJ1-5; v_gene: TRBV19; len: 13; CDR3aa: CARPGQGNQPQHF; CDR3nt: TGTGCCAGGCCGGGACAGGGCAATCAGCCCCAGCATTTT
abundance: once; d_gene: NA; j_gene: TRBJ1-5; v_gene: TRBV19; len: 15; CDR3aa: CASSPSSTRNQPQHF; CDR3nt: TGTGCCAGTAGTCCGTCCAGTACCCGCAATCAGCCCCAGCATTTT
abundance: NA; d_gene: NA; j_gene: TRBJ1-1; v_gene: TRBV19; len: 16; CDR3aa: CASSIRTVGRNTEAFF; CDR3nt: TGTGCCAGTAGTATCAGGACAGTTGGGCGGAACACTGAAGCTTTCTTT
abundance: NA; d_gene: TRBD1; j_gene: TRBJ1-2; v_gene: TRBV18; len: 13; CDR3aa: CASSQGQGDGYTF; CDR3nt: TGTGCCAGCTCACAGGGACAGGGGGATGGCTACACCTTC
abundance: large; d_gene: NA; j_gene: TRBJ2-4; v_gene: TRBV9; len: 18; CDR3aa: CASSPSEGRGLAKNIQYF; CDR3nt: TGTGCCAGCAGCCCCAGCGAGGGCAGGGGCTTAGCCAAAAACATTCAGTACTTC
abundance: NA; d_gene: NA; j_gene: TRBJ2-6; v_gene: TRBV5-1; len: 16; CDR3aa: CASSLGPGIGANVLTF; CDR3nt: TGCGCCAGCAGCTTGGGGCCAGGGATAGGGGCCAACGTCCTGACTTTC
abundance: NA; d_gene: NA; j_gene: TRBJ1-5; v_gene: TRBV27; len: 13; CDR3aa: CASTEGSNQPQHF; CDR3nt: TGTGCCAGCACCGAGGGTAGCAATCAGCCCCAGCATTTT
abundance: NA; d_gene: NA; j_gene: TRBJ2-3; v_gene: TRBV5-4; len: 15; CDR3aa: CASSLVAGSTDTQYF; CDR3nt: TGTGCCAGCAGCTTAGTGGCGGGGAGCACAGATACGCAGTATTTT
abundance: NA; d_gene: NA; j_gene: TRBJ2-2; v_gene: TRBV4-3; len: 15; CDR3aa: CASSPGRKNSGELFF; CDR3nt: TGCGCCAGCAGCCCGGGGAGGAAGAACTCCGGGGAGCTGTTTTTT
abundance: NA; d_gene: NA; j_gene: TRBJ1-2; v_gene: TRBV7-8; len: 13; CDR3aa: CASSLATGYSYTF; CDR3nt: TGTGCCAGCAGCTTAGCGACAGGTTATAGCTACACCTTC
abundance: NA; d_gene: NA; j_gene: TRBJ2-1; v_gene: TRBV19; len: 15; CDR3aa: CASSIDERVYNEQFF; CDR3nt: TGTGCCAGTAGTATTGATGAACGCGTATACAATGAGCAGTTCTTC